This is a list of T cell receptor beta chains from one sample in a study of T cells in Graves' hyperthyroidism and ophthalmopathy. One entry per CDR3 protein results from TCRdb running MiXCR on the multiplex PCR reads. The data contain fewer than 800,000 distinct CDR3 sequences, approximately 16% of them singletons. Sequencing input: blood. The receptors derive from a man aged 18-30 years with Graves' hyperthyroidism. CDR3s include the opening cysteine and the closing phenylalanine or tryptophan. Each record gives: J gene, D gene, V gene, clone size, CDR3 protein, CDR3 DNA. D genes are given only for firm matches. Only some rows state a clone size, as once, few, many or a class for expanded clones.

TRBJ1-3	NA	TRBV30	few	CAWRTRSGNTIYF	TGTGCCTGGAGAACACGCTCTGGAAACACCATATATTTT
TRBJ1-2	NA	TRBV10-3	NA	CAISVSEFNYGYTF	TGTGCCATCTCCGTGTCGGAATTTAACTATGGCTACACCTTC
TRBJ2-5	TRBD2	TRBV3-1	many	CASSEGLDEETQYF	TGTGCCAGCAGCGAGGGACTAGACGAAGAGACCCAGTACTTC
TRBJ2-7	TRBD1	TRBV6-2/TRBV6-3	many	CASSYPGGYEQYF	TGTGCCAGCAGTTACCCAGGGGGTTACGAGCAGTACTTC
TRBJ2-1	NA	TRBV29-1	NA	CSATRGWDNEQFF	TGCAGCGCAACCAGGGGCTGGGACAATGAGCAGTTCTTC
TRBJ2-3	NA	TRBV7-2	many	CASSSRDTEDTQYF	TGTGCCAGCAGCAGCCGGGACACCGAAGATACGCAGTATTTT
TRBJ2-7	NA	TRBV6-1	few	CASRSLNSYEQYF	TGTGCCAGCAGGAGCCTAAACTCCTACGAGCAGTACTTC
TRBJ2-3	NA	TRBV29-1	few	CSVEPTTDTQYF	TGCAGCGTTGAACCGACTACAGATACGCAGTATTTT
TRBJ2-7	TRBD2	TRBV29-1	NA	CSVYRLAGNEQYF	TGCAGCGTGTACCGGCTAGCGGGGAACGAGCAGTACTTC
TRBJ1-1	NA	TRBV10-3	few	CAITPGGVNTEAFF	TGTGCCATCACCCCGGGGGGGGTGAACACTGAAGCTTTCTTT
TRBJ2-3	TRBD2	TRBV18	NA	CASKWRGSTDTQYF	TGTGCCAGCAAATGGCGGGGGAGCACAGATACGCAGTATTTT
TRBJ1-1	NA	TRBV3-1	many	CASSPTHGNTEAFF	TGTGCCAGCAGTCCGACACATGGGAACACTGAAGCTTTCTTT
TRBJ2-1	NA	TRBV7-9	NA	CASSLLPTSREQFF	TGTGCCAGCAGCCTACTCCCGACTAGTAGGGAGCAGTTCTTC
TRBJ2-2	TRBD2	TRBV28	many	CASRPRSGSPRTGELFF	TGTGCCAGCAGACCACGTAGCGGGAGCCCGAGGACCGGGGAGCTGTTTTTT
TRBJ2-2	TRBD1	TRBV19	NA	CASSKTGGRTGELFF	TGTGCCAGTAGTAAGACAGGGGGAAGGACCGGGGAGCTGTTTTTT
TRBJ2-7	TRBD2	TRBV11-3	many	CASSLVTSGSYEQYF	TGTGCCAGCAGCTTAGTGACTAGCGGGTCTTACGAGCAGTACTTC
TRBJ2-1	NA	TRBV11-3	few	CASSLEPSYSYNEQFF	TGTGCCAGCAGCTTAGAACCGTCCTACTCCTACAATGAGCAGTTCTTC
TRBJ1-2	TRBD1	TRBV27	NA	CASRARGRRAGYTF	TGTGCCAGCAGGGCCAGGGGGCGCCGGGCCGGCTACACCTTC
TRBJ2-1	TRBD2	TRBV20-1	many	CSAGGGLAGSYNEQFF	TGCAGTGCTGGGGGGGGACTAGCGGGATCCTACAATGAGCAGTTCTTC
TRBJ2-5	NA	TRBV12-3/TRBV12-4	NA	CASSLVSEETQYF	TGTGCCAGCAGTTTAGTGTCTGAAGAGACCCAGTACTTC
TRBJ1-5	TRBD1	TRBV6-2/TRBV6-3	NA	CASSKRNRGRGQPQHF	TGTGCCAGCAGTAAGAGAAACAGGGGGCGAGGTCAGCCCCAGCATTTT
TRBJ1-5	NA	TRBV6-1	many	CASSLTTGNQPQHF	TGTGCCAGCAGCCTTACGACGGGGAATCAGCCCCAGCATTTT
TRBJ1-1	NA	TRBV5-5	NA	CASTVGVNTEAFF	TGTGCCAGCACCGTCGGAGTGAACACTGAAGCTTTCTTT
TRBJ2-3	NA	TRBV28	NA	CASSIKTGPYEQYFGPGTDTQYF	NA
TRBJ2-1	TRBD2	TRBV7-9	NA	CASNSAGGSYNEQFF	TGTGCCAGCAACTCAGCGGGGGGCTCCTACAATGAGCAGTTCTTC
TRBJ2-5	NA	TRBV20-1	many	CSAREEGTPEYF	TGCAGTGCTAGAGAAGAGGGGACACCCGAATACTTC
TRBJ2-7	NA	TRBV27	many	CASSFRRGGEQYF	TGTGCCAGCAGTTTCCGCAGGGGAGGCGAGCAGTACTTC
TRBJ2-3	NA	TRBV20-1	many	CSPGTSTDTQYF	TGCAGCCCTGGGACTAGCACAGATACGCAGTATTTT
TRBJ2-3	TRBD1	TRBV12-3/TRBV12-4	many	CASSPGRTGETDTQYF	TGTGCCAGCAGTCCCGGGCGGACAGGGGAAACAGATACGCAGTATTTT
TRBJ2-5	NA	TRBV5-1	many	CASSLAATTQETQYF	TGCGCCAGCAGCTTGGCCGCGACCACCCAAGAGACCCAGTACTTC
TRBJ1-5	NA	TRBV20-1	few	CSARSGPSNQPQHF	TGCAGTGCTAGGTCGGGACCAAGCAATCAGCCCCAGCATTTT